These 13 T cell receptor beta chains were all obtained from the same sample, sequenced in a study of cytomegalovirus exposure and HLA in healthy donors. Assay used: immunoSEQ multiplex PCR; TCRdb lists only in-frame clones, some missing. The sample shows 150,000 to 160,000 clones, around nine tenths of them seen only once. The source material was PBMCs. The receptors stem from a man aged 18 to 30 in good health and CMV-seropositive.

The chain combines TRBV6-5 with TRBJ2-4; D unclear. This CDR3 has 14 residues. Trimming took off 7 bases at V and 1 base at J, with 11 bases between the two ends. Germline V gene sequence: CDR1 MNHEY, CDR2 SVGAGI. This CDR3 is CASKSAMAKNIQYF. As DNA, the CDR3 is TGTGCCAGCAAAAGCGCTATGGCCAAAAACATTCAGTACTTC.

V and J are TRBV5-1 and TRBJ2-1; 9 bases match TRBD2. The CDR3 spans 16 residues. The J segment lost 3 bases and the V segment lost 4 bases, leaving 8 bases of the junction unmatched. The germline gives CDR1 SGHRS, CDR2 YFSETQ. As DNA, the CDR3 is TGCGCCAGCAGCACCCATAGCGGGAGCAGCTACAATGAGCAGTTCTTC. The encoded protein is CASSTHSGSSYNEQFF.

The rearrangement links TRBV14 to TRBJ2-7; 8 bases fit TRBD2. V was pared by 3 bases and J by 3 bases, with 10 bases of the junction left unmatched. Looked up from germline, CDR1 is SGHDN and CDR2 is FVKESK. This CDR3 region has 16 residues. The CDR3 sequence: CASSHLLLAEDYEQYF. The CDR3 DNA sequence: TGTGCCAGCAGCCATCTGCTACTAGCGGAGGACTACGAGCAGTACTTC.

The chain uses TRBV5-5 and TRBJ1-2; 7 bases fit TRBD1. Trimming removed 6 bases from V and 2 bases from J; junction bases left unmatched: 4. Germline V gives CDR1 SGHKS, CDR2 YYEKEE (reference sequence). The CDR3 is made up of 13 amino acids. CDR3 sequence reads: CASTRTGNYGYTF. The CDR3 DNA reads as TGTGCCAGCACCCGGACAGGCAACTATGGCTACACCTTC.

V usage is TRBV30 and J usage is TRBJ2-3; TRBD2 might be the D (6 bases). Trimming stripped 3 bases from V and 3 bases from J, with 13 bases between. Per the germline V gene, CDR1 is GTSNPN and CDR2 is SVGIG (reference sequence). This CDR3 comprises 14 residues. The chain's CDR3 is CAWSPGGNTDTQYF. The CDR3 DNA reads as TGTGCCTGGAGCCCAGGCGGGAATACAGATACGCAGTATTTT. The whole variable domain, filled in from reference TRBV30 and TRBJ2-3, reads SQTIHQWPATLVQPVGSPLSLECTVEGTSNPNLYWYRQAAGRGLQLLFYSVGIGQISSEVPQNLSASRPQDRQFILSSKKLLLSDSGFYLCAWSPGGNTDTQYFGPGTRLTVL.

This clone was seen at least ten times. The chain employs TRBV7-6 and TRBJ2-7; the match to TRBD1 covers 7 bases. This CDR3 has 13 amino acids. The germline gives CDR1 SGHVS, CDR2 FNYEAQ. V lost 5 bases to trimming and J lost 5 bases; unmatched junction nucleotides: 6. CDR3 in amino acids: CASSPNRGNEQYF. The DNA for the CDR3 is TGTGCCAGCAGCCCGAACAGGGGTAACGAGCAGTACTTC. The variable domain in full, with the rest retrieved from reference TRBV7-6 and TRBJ2-7, is GAGVSQSPRYKVTKRGQDVALRCDPISGHVSLYWYRQALGQGPEFLTYFNYEAQQDKSGLPNDRFSAERPEGSISTLTIQRTEQRDSAMYRCASSPNRGNEQYFGPGTRLTVT.

The chain employs TRBV19 and TRBJ2-1, with unresolved D. The germline CDR1 and CDR2 sequences are LNHDA and SQIVND (reference sequence). With 10 bases removed from V and 4 bases from J, the gap between germline ends came to 11 bases. CDR3 size: 12 residues. The CDR3 DNA is TGTGCCACCTCTCTAGGATACAATGAGCAGTTCTTC. Protein product: CATSLGYNEQFF.

J is TRBJ2-1 and V is TRBV7-2; D is unclear. This CDR3 comprises 13 residues. Trimming removed 0 bases at V and 10 bases at J, with 10 bases between. Germline V gene data show CDR1 as SGHTA and CDR2 as FQGNSA. CDR3: CASSLAAVSEQFF. CDR3 bases: TGTGCCAGCAGCTTAGCCGCGGTTAGCGAGCAGTTCTTC.

The chain links TRBV19 to TRBJ2-5, with 7 bases lining up with TRBD2. Germline values: CDR1 LNHDA, CDR2 SQIVND (reference sequence). This CDR3 is 16 amino acids long. The V gene end was trimmed by 5 bases and the J gene end by 4 bases; junction bases not matched to a gene: 13. This chain's CDR3 is CASSLPGGERGETQYF. CDR3 nucleotide sequence: TGTGCCAGTAGTCTACCTGGGGGGGAGAGAGGAGAGACCCAGTACTTC.

Here the CDR3 reads CASSPRLAGARNEQFF. CDR3 in DNA: TGTGCCAGCAGCCCCCGACTAGCGGGAGCGCGGAATGAGCAGTTCTTC. This sequence joins TRBV11-1 and TRBJ2-1; TRBD2 matches at 12 bases. The CDR3 sequence is 16 residues long. CDR1 and CDR2 from the germline V gene are SGHAT and FQDESV (reference sequence). With V trimmed by 5 bases and J by 7 bases, 9 bases remained unmatched.

The chain combines TRBV6-6 with TRBJ2-5, with 7 bases lining up with TRBD2. The CDR3 consists of 16 residues. Germline assignment: CDR1 MNHNY and CDR2 SVGAGI (reference sequence). Trimming took 6 bases from V and 2 from J; bases not matched to a gene: 12. The CDR3 DNA follows: TGTGCCAGCAGCCCAACCCTAGCGGCCCTTCAAGAGACCCAGTACTTC. This sequence encodes CASSPTLAALQETQYF.

The rearrangement joins TRBV7-2 to TRBJ1-5; D is perhaps TRBD1 (5 bases). Trimming removed 8 bases from V and 0 bases from J, with 11 bases in between. Germline V gene lookup returns CDR1 SGHTA and CDR2 FQGNSA. The CDR3 spans 14 residues. The CDR3 DNA reads as TGTGCCAGCTCGACAGAGTATAGCAATCAGCCCCAGCATTTT. This encodes CASSTEYSNQPQHF.

DNA of the CDR3: TGCGCCAGCAGCTTGGGGCCGGGGAGGGAGACCCAGTACTTC. This gives the protein CASSLGPGRETQYF. The V and J genes are TRBV5-1 and TRBJ2-5, with a possible D match to TRBD2 (6 bases). CDR1 SGHRS and CDR2 YFSETQ come from the germline V gene. The CDR3 totals 14 residues. Trimming left V 0 bases short and J 5 bases short, with 11 bases between.